Below are 9 T cell receptor beta chains sequenced from a single sample in a study of blood T cell repertoires in COVID-19. Method: immunoSEQ multiplex PCR; TCRdb's copy keeps in-frame clones and lacks some. The table has 100,000 or so clones, about 90% seen once. The sample comprised peripheral blood. The receptor source for this set is a woman aged 25 to 39 with acute or convalescent COVID-19.

Only one count was recorded for this clone. V and J are TRBV4-2 and TRBJ2-2, with 10 bases identical to TRBD2. The CDR3 totals 16 residues. Germline V lookup: CDR1 LGHNA, CDR2 YNFKEQ. V was pared by 1 base and J by 5 bases, with 4 bases of the junction left unmatched. CDR3 nucleotides: TGTGCCAGCAGCCAAGTCCCAGCGGGGGGGACCGGGGAGCTGTTTTTT. This sequence encodes CASSQVPAGGTGELFF.

This chain uses TRBV10-1 with TRBJ2-2; D gene uncertain. The V end was cut by 5 bases, the J end by 2 bases, with 9 bases between. This CDR3 contains 14 residues. The germline gives CDR1 WNHNN, CDR2 SYGVQD (reference sequence). CDR3 region: CASSIQANTGELFF. CDR3 in DNA: TGCGCCAGCAGTATCCAGGCCAACACCGGGGAGCTGTTTTTT.

The chain links TRBV28 to TRBJ1-1; 7 positions agree with TRBD1. Trimming took 11 bases from V and 3 from J; bases not matched to a gene: 9. The CDR3 spans 13 residues. Germline V gene sequence: CDR1 MDHEN, CDR2 SYDVKM. CDR3 DNA sequence: TGTGCCTCCTCCTGGGACAGTCACACTGAAGCTTTCTTT. Translation gives CASSWDSHTEAFF.

The chain is built from TRBV6-6 and TRBJ2-3; tentative D call: TRBD2 (7 bases). Trimming left V 2 bases short and J 2 bases short, with 8 bases between. Germline CDR1 MNHNY, CDR2 SVGAGI (reference sequence). This CDR3 is 14 amino acids long. The CDR3 loop reads CASSYGGATDTQYF. The DNA of the CDR3 is TGTGCCAGCAGTTACGGGGGGGCCACAGATACGCAGTATTTT.

Remarks on this clone: Other DNA sequences in the same sample also yield this CDR3. V is TRBV7-3 and J is TRBJ2-3; possibly TRBD1 for D (6 bases). V lost 4 bases to trimming and J lost 0 bases, with 8 bases between them. The V gene's germline CDR1 is SGHTA and CDR2 FQGTGA. The CDR3 is 14 amino acids. This CDR3 is CASSSQGSTDTQYF. As DNA, the CDR3 is TGTGCCAGCAGCTCCCAGGGGAGCACAGATACGCAGTATTTT.

The rearrangement uses TRBV5-1 and TRBJ1-1, with D perhaps TRBD1 (5 bases). V was clipped by 5 bases and J by 8 bases, with 16 bases between them. The V gene's germline CDR1 is SGHRS and CDR2 YFSETQ. The CDR3 has 13 residues. CDR3 loop: CASRPPGLVEAFF. CDR3 nucleotides: TGCGCCAGCAGACCCCCGGGACTCGTAGAAGCTTTCTTT.

The J gene is TRBJ1-2, the V gene TRBV2, with D possibly TRBD1 on 5 matching bases. The germline CDR1 and CDR2 sequences are SNHLY and FYNNEI. This CDR3 comprises 14 residues. Trimming took 6 bases from V and 2 from J, leaving 13 bases between them. CDR3 sequence (DNA): TGTGCCAGCAGGGGGGACTTTCAGAACTATGGCTACACCTTC. Translation: CASRGDFQNYGYTF.

V gene TRBV25-1 combines with J gene TRBJ1-1, with TRBD1 matching over 8 bases. Trimming cost V 9 bases and J 1 base; bases outside gene matches: 4. The CDR3 sequence is 13 residues long. Germline CDR1 is MGHDK and CDR2 is SYGVNS. The CDR3 nucleotides read TGTGCCAGTCGCGGACAGGGGAACACTGAAGCTTTCTTT. Translating it yields CASRGQGNTEAFF.

V usage is TRBV5-1 and J usage is TRBJ1-4, with unresolved D. The germline V gene has CDR1 SGHRS and CDR2 YFSETQ. The CDR3 length is 15 residues. The V end was cut by 4 bases, the J end by 8 bases, with 18 bases between. The CDR3 DNA sequence: TGCGCCAGCAGCCGATCCGGGAAACAAGAGGAAAAACTGTTTTTT. It translates to CASSRSGKQEEKLFF.